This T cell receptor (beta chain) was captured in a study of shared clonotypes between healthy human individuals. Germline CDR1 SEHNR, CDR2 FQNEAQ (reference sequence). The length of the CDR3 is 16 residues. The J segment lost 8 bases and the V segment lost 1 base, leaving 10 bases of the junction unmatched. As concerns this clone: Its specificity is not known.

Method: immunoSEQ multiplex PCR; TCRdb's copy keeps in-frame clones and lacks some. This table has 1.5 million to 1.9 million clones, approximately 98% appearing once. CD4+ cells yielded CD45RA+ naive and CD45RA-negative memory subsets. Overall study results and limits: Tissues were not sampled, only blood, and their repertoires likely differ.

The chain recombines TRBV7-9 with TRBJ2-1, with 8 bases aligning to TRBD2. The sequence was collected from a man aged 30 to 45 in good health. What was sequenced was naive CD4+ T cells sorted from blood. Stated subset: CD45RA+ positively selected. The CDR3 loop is CASSLVGRANGHEQFF. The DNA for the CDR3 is TGTGCCAGCAGCTTAGTCGGGAGGGCTAATGGGCATGAGCAGTTCTTC.